The 22 T cell receptor beta chains in this list originate from one sample, sequenced in a study of breast tumors, draining lymph nodes, adjacent tissues. Axillary draining lymph nodes of breast cancer patients supplied the node samples. From the multiplex PCR reads, TCRdb called clonotypes with MiXCR, one entry per CDR3 protein. Of over 250,000 distinct CDR3 sequences in the sample, 30% to 35% were seen once. Sequenced input: axillary lymph node tissue. The receptor source for this set is a female donor with breast cancer. Some clones in this sample may be carry-over from other donors' samples.

Details on this clonotype: A read error is possible here, since a much larger clone lies one base away. The chain recombines TRBV3-1 with TRBJ1-2; 10 bases match TRBD1. The CDR3 covers 15 residues. CDR1 is LGHDT and CDR2 is YNNKEL in the germline V gene (reference sequence). This chain's CDR3 is CASSQRLGQGNGCTF. The CDR3 DNA reads TGTGCCAGCAGCCAAAGGCTGGGACAGGGGAATGGCTGCACCTTC.

This clonotype has a count of ten or more. The chain recombines TRBV7-8 with TRBJ2-7, with D possibly being TRBD1 (5 bases). Per the germline V gene, CDR1 is SGHVS and CDR2 is FQNEAQ. CDR3 length equals 13 residues. Between the trimmed V and J ends, which lost 1 base and 3 bases, there was a span of 7 bases. CDR3: CASSLGQNYEQYF. The CDR3 DNA follows: TGTGCCAGCAGCTTAGGACAGAACTACGAGCAGTACTTC.

In its sample, this clonotype was seen many times. The chain combines TRBV16 with TRBJ1-5; 7 positions match TRBD1. V dropped 4 bases and J dropped 8; count of bases not matched to a gene: 8. CDR1 KGHSY and CDR2 FQNENV come from the germline V gene. The CDR3 runs 14 residues. The CDR3 bases are TGTGCCAGCAGCCCCTCCGGACAGGTTGAGCCCCAGCATTTT. It encodes CASSPSGQVEPQHF.

Points on this clonotype: One base away lies a much larger clone, so this may be a sequencing read error. This chain connects TRBV6-6 to TRBJ2-7, with 9 bases fitting TRBD1. Germline V CDR1 and CDR2: MNHNY, SVGAGI (reference sequence). Trimming at V came to 6 bases and at J to 5 bases, leaving 5 bases not matched to a gene. The CDR3 loop spans 13 amino acids. Here the CDR3 reads CASRSRQGDEQYF. The CDR3, as DNA: TGTGCCAGCAGATCGAGACAGGGGGACGAGCAGTACTTC.

This clonotype was counted at least ten times. This rearrangement joins TRBV7-9 to TRBJ1-6; D not resolved. The V end was cut by 3 bases, the J end by 7 bases, with 10 bases between. This CDR3 region has 14 residues. Germline values: CDR1 SEHNR, CDR2 FQNEAQ (reference sequence). CDR3 coding DNA: TGTGCCAGCAGCTTCGAGGGCAGGAATTCACCCCTCCACTTT. This codes for CASSFEGRNSPLHF.

There are many counts of this clonotype. DNA for the CDR3: TGTGCCAGTAGTACTAGCCTATTCGACGAGCAGTACTTC. Its protein product is CASSTSLFDEQYF. The V call is TRBV19, the J call TRBJ2-7, with a weak D call TRBD2 (5 bases). In germline, CDR1 is LNHDA, CDR2 SQIVND (reference sequence). The CDR3 runs 13 residues. V was shortened by 4 bases and J by 5 bases, with 12 bases between the two germline ends.

Comments on this clonotype: A read error may produce the germline difference seen at one junction end. The chain has TRBV20-1 and TRBJ2-1; perhaps TRBD1 as D (6 bases). The CDR3 loop spans 16 amino acids. Germline V gene sequence: CDR1 DFQATT, CDR2 SNEGSKA (reference sequence). CDR3 loop: CSTRVRGLSSANEQFF. The CDR3 region has the DNA TGCAGTACTAGAGTCAGGGGCCTGTCGTCCGCCAATGAGCAGTTCTTC.

This clonotype was seen at least ten times. The rearrangement links TRBV19 to TRBJ2-1; 8 bases are a match to TRBD2. The CDR3 is 16 amino acids. The J segment lost 7 bases and the V segment lost 3 bases, leaving 11 bases of the junction unmatched. In germline, CDR1 is LNHDA, CDR2 SQIVND (reference sequence). The CDR3 is CASSIPWRSGSNEQFF. The DNA of the CDR3 is TGTGCCAGTAGTATCCCATGGAGAAGCGGGAGTAATGAGCAGTTCTTC.

Notes on this clonotype: One end of the junction is discordant with germline, which a read error may explain. The chain recombines TRBV7-9 with TRBJ2-3; maybe TRBD1 (6 bases). Per germline, CDR1 SEHNR and CDR2 FQNEAQ (reference sequence). The CDR3 spans 17 residues. CDR3 sequence reads: CASSSARTASSTDPQYF. The CDR3 DNA reads TGTGCCAGCAGCTCAGCGAGGACAGCGTCTAGCACAGATCCGCAGTATTTT.

This clonotype has at least ten counts. The J gene is TRBJ1-5, the V gene TRBV5-6; D might be TRBD1 (5 bases). The CDR3 contains 16 residues. V dropped 4 bases and J dropped 0 bases, with 14 bases sitting between them. Germline V CDR1 and CDR2: SGHDT, YYEEEE. CDR3 DNA sequence: TGTGCCAGCAGCCTGCGGACACCAAATAGCAATCAGCCCCAGCATTTT. Its protein is CASSLRTPNSNQPQHF.

Many counts were recorded for this clonotype. The chain combines TRBV5-6 with TRBJ1-2; D possibly corresponds to TRBD1 (5 bases). This CDR3 is built from 13 residues. CDR1 is SGHDT and CDR2 is YYEEEE in the germline V gene. V shed 4 bases and J shed 4 bases, with 11 bases lying between them. CDR3 sequence: CASSGTDGYGYTF. For the CDR3, the DNA is TGTGCCAGCAGCGGGACGGACGGCTATGGCTACACCTTC.

This clonotype has just a few counts. A read error is possible here, since a much larger clone lies one base away. The chain recombines TRBV12-3 or TRBV12-4 with TRBJ1-2, with D perhaps matching TRBD1 (6 bases). The length of the CDR3 is 13 residues. CDR3 protein: CARSTGKLGGYTF. CDR3 DNA: TGTGCCCGCAGCACAGGGAAGCTAGGCGGCTACACCTTC.

This clonotype was detected only a few times. The chain has TRBV28 and TRBJ1-2; the D is unclear. CDR3 size: 13 residues. Germline V gene sequence: CDR1 MDHEN, CDR2 SYDVKM. The ends were cut back, 2 bases at V and 6 bases at J, with 10 bases in the middle. CDR3 loop: CASSLAGRDGYTF. In DNA form, the CDR3 reads TGTGCCAGCAGTTTAGCGGGAAGGGATGGCTACACCTTC.

This clonotype was counted a few times. The CDR3: CASSLPAGELFF. CDR3 nucleotide sequence: TGTGCCAGCAGTTTACCGGCCGGGGAGCTGTTTTTT. The chain has TRBV28 and TRBJ2-2; D unclear. The V gene's germline CDR1 is MDHEN and CDR2 SYDVKM. This CDR3 has 12 residues. The ends were cut back, 2 bases at V and 6 bases at J, with 4 bases in the middle.

This clonotype was detected ten times or more. The chain carries TRBV5-1 and TRBJ2-1; D is uncertain. This CDR3 comprises 15 residues. Looked up from germline, CDR1 is SGHRS and CDR2 is YFSETQ. With 5 bases removed from V and 10 bases from J, the gap between germline ends came to 22 bases. This chain's CDR3 is CASSLETGKGPEQFF. The CDR3 DNA sequence: TGCGCCAGCAGTCTAGAGACGGGTAAGGGCCCCGAGCAGTTCTTC.

This clonotype was recorded at least ten times. The chain recombines TRBV7-2 with TRBJ2-7; D gene ambiguous. Germline values: CDR1 SGHTA, CDR2 FQGNSA. This CDR3 has 15 amino acids. V was cut by 2 bases and J by 1 base, with 12 bases left in between. For the CDR3, the DNA is TGTGCCAGCAGCTTACAGGACGGAACTTCCTACGAGCAGTACTTC. Its translation is CASSLQDGTSYEQYF.

This clonotype was counted many times. V gene TRBV12-5 combines with J gene TRBJ1-5; tentative D call: TRBD1 (6 bases). V shed 5 bases and J shed 4 bases, with 15 bases lying between them. The germline gives CDR1 LGHNT, CDR2 FRNRAP. This CDR3 comprises 15 residues. The DNA for the CDR3 is TGTGCTAGTGGTCCCCACGACAGGCCTAATCAGCCCCAGCATTTT. Its protein is CASGPHDRPNQPQHF.

This clonotype came up many times. This chain connects TRBV30 to TRBJ1-6, with D uncertain. This CDR3 spans 14 amino acids. Germline assignment: CDR1 GTSNPN and CDR2 SVGIG (reference sequence). Trimming removed 4 bases from V and 3 bases from J, with 10 bases in between. Here the CDR3 DNA reads TGTGCCTGGACTGCGGGAATCTATAATTCACCCCTCCACTTT. Its translation: CAWTAGIYNSPLHF. The entire variable domain, with the rest obtained from reference TRBV30 and TRBJ1-6, is as follows: SQTIHQWPATLVQPVGSPLSLECTVEGTSNPNLYWYRQAAGRGLQLLFYSVGIGQISSEVPQNLSASRPQDRQFILSSKKLLLSDSGFYLCAWTAGIYNSPLHFGNGTRLTVT.

This clonotype was detected ten times or more. The chain has TRBV6-1 and TRBJ2-3, with D unclear. The germline V gene has CDR1 MNHNS and CDR2 SASEGT. Trimming took 2 bases from V and 1 from J, leaving 10 bases between them. The CDR3 covers 15 residues. CDR3 sequence: CASSEQLDRTDTQYF. The CDR3 DNA is TGTGCCAGCAGTGAACAGTTAGACCGCACAGATACGCAGTATTTT.

This clonotype was seen just once. V and J are TRBV19 and TRBJ1-1; D is possibly TRBD1 (6 bases). From germline, CDR1 is LNHDA and CDR2 SQIVND (reference sequence). The CDR3 is 14 residues long. Trimming removed 4 bases at V and 6 bases at J, with 15 bases between. CDR3 nucleotides: TGTGCCAGTAGTACGGGACCGAGGGGGTCTGAAGCTTTCTTT. It specifies CASSTGPRGSEAFF.

A word on this clonotype: A junction end diverges from the germline sequence, so it may reflect a read error. The chain links TRBV7-9 to TRBJ2-7, with D possibly being TRBD1 or TRBD2 (6 bases each). Germline V gene lookup returns CDR1 SEHNR and CDR2 FQNEAQ (reference sequence). This CDR3 is 14 amino acids long. The DNA for the CDR3 is TGTGCCAGCAGCTTGGGCCGGGGGCAGTACGGGCAGTACTTC. This codes for CASSLGRGQYGQYF.

This clonotype was detected only once. CDR3 sequence reads: CASSIETGAGFEKLFF. The CDR3 DNA reads as TGTGCCAGTAGTATTGAGACAGGGGCGGGGTTTGAAAAACTGTTTTTT. The chain has TRBV19 and TRBJ1-4; 8 nucleotides line up with TRBD1. The CDR3 is 16 amino acids. The junction had 10 bases not matched to a gene; V was cut back by 3 bases and J by 7 bases. The germline gives CDR1 LNHDA, CDR2 SQIVND (reference sequence).